What follows are 29 T cell receptor beta chains derived from one specimen sequenced in a study of T cell changes during pregnancy in multiple sclerosis. Data came from immunoSEQ multiplex PCR; TCRdb stores just in-frame clones and leaves some out. The sample carries around 52,000 clones, just under 90% recorded once. Sequencing was done on a sample of peripheral blood from another person, used as feeder cells. Source of these receptors: a human donor whose cells served as feeder cells for cultures in a pregnancy study.

The chain employs TRBV28 and TRBJ1-1; 9 bases match TRBD1. CDR1 MDHEN and CDR2 SYDVKM come from the germline V gene. V lost 7 bases to trimming and J lost 6 bases; unmatched junction nucleotides: 9. This CDR3 spans 14 amino acids. CDR3 DNA sequence: TGTGCCAGCAACATGCGGGACAGGGCTTCTGAAGCTTTCTTT. Amino acid sequence: CASNMRDRASEAFF.

This clone has a single count. This chain connects TRBV5-1 to TRBJ2-1, with 8 bases matching TRBD2. V shed 0 bases, J shed 9 bases, and the junction held 8 bases outside the gene matches. The CDR3 contains 15 residues. Per germline, CDR1 SGHRS and CDR2 YFSETQ. The CDR3 here is CASSLVGGRTGEQFF. The CDR3 DNA sequence: TGCGCCAGCAGCTTGGTCGGCGGGAGGACGGGTGAGCAGTTCTTC.

A note on this clone: A read error may produce the germline difference seen at one junction end. The gene calls are TRBV7-7 and TRBJ2-5, with D uncertain. This CDR3 comprises 14 residues. In germline, CDR1 is SSHAT, CDR2 FNYEAQ (reference sequence). The CDR3 reads CASSLVDRQETQYF. As DNA, the CDR3 is TGTGCTAGCAGCTTAGTCGACCGCCAAGAGACCCAGTACTTC.

The chain has TRBV4-3 and TRBJ1-2, with 7 bases lining up with TRBD1. This CDR3 spans 13 amino acids. The germline V gene has CDR1 LGHNA and CDR2 YSLEER. V shed 4 bases, J shed 5 bases, and the junction held 4 bases outside the gene matches. The CDR3 DNA reads TGCGCCAGCAGCCCGGTGGGACAGTATGGCTACACCTTC. Translating gives CASSPVGQYGYTF.

The chain combines TRBV19 with TRBJ2-5; TRBD1 is a possible D gene (5 bases). Germline V lookup: CDR1 LNHDA, CDR2 SQIVND (reference sequence). V was clipped by 3 bases and J by 5 bases, with 16 bases between them. The CDR3 spans 15 residues. CDR3 in DNA: TGTGCCAGTAGTATGGGGCGAACACGTGGGGAGACCCAGTACTTC. This codes for CASSMGRTRGETQYF.

The V and J genes are TRBV7-2 and TRBJ2-3, with D possibly matching TRBD1 (6 bases). The V and J ends lost 2 bases and 4 bases respectively, with 13 bases between them. The CDR3 sequence is 15 residues long. Germline CDR1 is SGHTA and CDR2 is FQGNSA. The CDR3 is CASSLQGGAADTQYF. Written as DNA, the CDR3 is TGTGCCAGCAGCTTACAAGGGGGTGCGGCAGATACGCAGTATTTT.

This rearrangement joins TRBV5-1 to TRBJ1-4; TRBD1 might be the D (5 bases). V lost 0 bases, J lost 5 bases, and 14 bases lay in between. The CDR3 is made up of 16 amino acids. Germline V gene data show CDR1 as SGHRS and CDR2 as YFSETQ. CDR3 sequence: CASSLVGAVANEKLFF. The CDR3 nucleotides are TGCGCCAGCAGCTTGGTCGGGGCAGTTGCAAATGAAAAACTGTTTTTT.

This CDR3 is CASSFSGANVLTF. In nucleotides, the CDR3 is TGTGCCAGCAGTTTCTCTGGGGCCAACGTCCTGACTTTC. The chain joins TRBV27 to TRBJ2-6; D not resolved. In germline, CDR1 is MNHEY, CDR2 SMNVEV (reference sequence). Deletions cut 3 bases from V and 0 bases from J, with 0 bases between. The CDR3 length is 13 residues.

This clone came up a few times. This rearrangement joins TRBV6-1 to TRBJ2-5, with D possibly being TRBD1 or TRBD2 (5 bases each). The CDR3 totals 13 residues. V was clipped by 7 bases and J by 5 bases, with 14 bases between them. CDR1 MNHNS and CDR2 SASEGT come from the germline V gene. The CDR3 loop reads CASTRLAGETQYF. Here the CDR3 DNA reads TGTGCCAGCACACGGCTAGCAGGGGAGACCCAGTACTTC.

In the case of this clone: Other DNA sequences in the sample encode the same CDR3. V is TRBV6-5 and J is TRBJ1-2; D remains unclear. Deletions cut 6 bases from V and 0 bases from J, with 11 bases between. CDR1 MNHEY and CDR2 SVGAGI come from the germline V gene. CDR3 length: 14 residues. In nucleotides, the CDR3 is TGTGCCAGCAGGAAGACGGCTACTAACTATGGCTACACCTTC. Amino acids: CASRKTATNYGYTF.

The chain joins TRBV11-2 to TRBJ2-2; D call uncertain. The V and J ends lost 7 bases and 6 bases respectively, with 9 bases between them. The CDR3 totals 12 residues. Germline CDR1 reads SGHAT; CDR2 reads FQNNGV. The CDR3 DNA sequence: TGTGCCAGCACCCCTACGGCCGGGGAGCTGTTTTTT. It specifies CASTPTAGELFF.

The V and J genes are TRBV7-6 and TRBJ2-3; D call uncertain. The CDR3 runs to 15 residues. Germline V gene lookup returns CDR1 SGHVS and CDR2 FNYEAQ. V shed 2 bases and J shed 3 bases, with 12 bases lying between them. CDR3 nucleotide sequence: TGTGCCAGCAGCTTAACCGGCCCGCCGACAGATACGCAGTATTTT. Translated: CASSLTGPPTDTQYF. Complete variable domain (other parts from reference TRBV7-6 and TRBJ2-3): GAGVSQSPRYKVTKRGQDVALRCDPISGHVSLYWYRQALGQGPEFLTYFNYEAQQDKSGLPNDRFSAERPEGSISTLTIQRTEQRDSAMYRCASSLTGPPTDTQYFGPGTRLTVL.

The chain joins TRBV6-5 to TRBJ2-5, with TRBD1 matching 7 bases. The end of the DNA fits TRBJ2-7 better, so the J call may be wrong. Germline V gene data show CDR1 as MNHEY and CDR2 as SVGAGI. The CDR3 is 14 residues long. CDR3 region: CASSVTGASYEQYF. CDR3 nucleotide sequence: TGTGCCAGCAGTGTAACAGGGGCCTCCTACGAGCAGTACTTC.

The V and J genes are TRBV5-1 and TRBJ2-7, with a weak D call TRBD2 (5 bases). Germline loops: CDR1 SGHRS, CDR2 YFSETQ. The CDR3 loop spans 16 amino acids. The V end lost 1 base, the J end lost 2 bases, and 16 bases lay between the germline ends. The DNA of the CDR3 is TGCGCCAGCAGCTTGTATGCGGGTTCCTTAGCCTACGAGCAGTACTTC. It specifies CASSLYAGSLAYEQYF.

The J gene is TRBJ1-3, the V gene TRBV7-2, with unresolved D. The germline V gene encodes CDR1 SGHTA and CDR2 FQGNSA. Trimming shortened V by 3 bases and J by 4 bases, and 10 bases separated the two germline ends. The CDR3 runs to 14 residues. CDR3 sequence reads: CASSFAGYGNTIYF. The CDR3, as DNA: TGTGCCAGCAGCTTTGCAGGTTACGGAAACACCATATATTTT.

The sample holds one count of this clone. The chain has TRBV7-3 and TRBJ1-1, with TRBD1 as a possible D gene (5 bases). This CDR3 contains 13 residues. V lost 4 bases, J lost 3 bases, and 9 bases lay in between. Per the germline V gene, CDR1 is SGHTA and CDR2 is FQGTGA. The CDR3 DNA is TGTGCCAGCAGCTCCGGGGCCCACACTGAAGCTTTCTTT. This gives the protein CASSSGAHTEAFF.

The chain employs TRBV18 and TRBJ2-1, with 7 bases that match TRBD1. CDR3 size: 14 residues. CDR1 is KGHSH and CDR2 is LQKENI in the germline V gene. Unmatched junction bases numbered 2, after V lost 6 bases and J lost 0 bases. In DNA, the CDR3 is TGTGCCAGCTCCAGGGACAGCTCCTACAATGAGCAGTTCTTC. This sequence encodes CASSRDSSYNEQFF.

V usage is TRBV4-1 and J usage is TRBJ2-3; 10 nucleotides line up with TRBD2. Losses at the gene ends were 3 bases for V and 0 bases for J; bases not matched to a gene: 6. This CDR3 contains 17 residues. The germline gives CDR1 MGHRA, CDR2 YSYEKL. This chain's CDR3 is CASSHVAGGPSTDTQYF. The CDR3 bases are TGCGCCAGCAGCCATGTAGCGGGGGGCCCTAGCACAGATACGCAGTATTTT.

This clone was counted a few times. This sequence joins TRBV7-9 and TRBJ2-7; D is perhaps TRBD1 or TRBD2 (7 bases each). Between the trimmed V and J ends, which lost 4 bases and 2 bases, there was a span of 15 bases. Germline CDR1 and CDR2: SEHNR and FQNEAQ (reference sequence). CDR3 length equals 15 residues. The CDR3 spells CASSYAGGAPYEQYF. CDR3 DNA sequence: TGTGCCAGCAGCTACGCAGGGGGGGCCCCCTACGAGCAGTACTTC. The variable domain in full, with the rest retrieved from reference TRBV7-9 and TRBJ2-7, is DTGVSQNPRHKITKRGQNVTFRCDPISEHNRLYWYRQTLGQGPEFLTYFQNEAQLEKSRLLSDRFSAERPKGSFSTLEIQRTEQGDSAMYLCASSYAGGAPYEQYFGPGTRLTVT.

The chain couples TRBV7-2 to TRBJ2-3; D is possibly TRBD1 (6 bases). This CDR3 spans 14 amino acids. V was shortened by 5 bases and J by 7 bases, with 16 bases between the two germline ends. The germline V gene encodes CDR1 SGHTA and CDR2 FQGNSA. CDR3 nucleotides: TGTGCCAGCAGCCCCAGGGGATACGGGAATACGCAGTATTTT. It translates to CASSPRGYGNTQYF.

V gene TRBV6-4 combines with J gene TRBJ2-1, with 7 bases identical to TRBD2. Germline values: CDR1 MRHNA, CDR2 SNTAGT. Trimming removed 4 bases from V and 2 bases from J; junction bases left unmatched: 5. This CDR3 has 15 residues. The CDR3 nucleotides read TGTGCCAGCAGTGGAAGTAGCGGGCCCTACAATGAGCAGTTCTTC. Translating it yields CASSGSSGPYNEQFF.

This clone came up once. In DNA, the CDR3 is TGTGCCAGCAGTCACACAGGGGCGGGTGGAAACACCATATATTTT. It codes for CASSHTGAGGNTIYF. The chain couples TRBV28 to TRBJ1-3; TRBD1 aligns across 7 bases. The length of the CDR3 is 15 residues. Germline-derived CDR1 and CDR2 are MDHEN and SYDVKM. The V and J ends lost 5 bases and 3 bases, in that order; junction bases with no gene match: 7.

This clone was observed a handful of times. The chain combines TRBV19 with TRBJ2-2; the match to TRBD1 covers 9 bases. In germline, CDR1 is LNHDA, CDR2 SQIVND (reference sequence). This CDR3 region has 16 residues. The V and J ends lost 5 bases and 3 bases, in that order; junction bases with no gene match: 7. CDR3: CASSYGGQGYTGELFF. In DNA form, the CDR3 reads TGTGCCAGTAGTTATGGGGGACAGGGTTACACCGGGGAGCTGTTTTTT.

The genes are TRBV4-1 and TRBJ2-7; D is perhaps TRBD1 or TRBD2 (6 bases each). The CDR3 totals 15 residues. Trimming left V 2 bases short and J 4 bases short, with 15 bases between. Germline V gene lookup returns CDR1 MGHRA and CDR2 YSYEKL. CDR3 coding DNA: TGCGCCAGCAGCCAACTCAACCGGGGGCGTTACGAGCAGTACTTC. It encodes CASSQLNRGRYEQYF.

The V and J genes are TRBV6-1 and TRBJ1-1; no clear D gene. Per germline, CDR1 MNHNS and CDR2 SASEGT. V gave up 1 base and J gave up 1 base, with 10 bases separating them. The CDR3 is 15 residues long. CDR3 sequence: CASSEVRRKNTEAFF. CDR3 nucleotide sequence: TGTGCCAGCAGTGAAGTTAGACGGAAGAACACTGAAGCTTTCTTT.

This chain connects TRBV10-1 to TRBJ2-2; 9 positions match TRBD1. Germline trimming cut 6 bases from V and 5 bases from J; bases unmatched to any gene: 19. The V gene's germline CDR1 is WNHNN and CDR2 SYGVQD (reference sequence). The CDR3 sequence is 19 residues long. CDR3 sequence (DNA): TGCGCCAGCAGAAGTCCAGACAGCCGGGACAGGGAATGTACCGGGGAGCTGTTTTTT. Residues: CASRSPDSRDRECTGELFF.

This clone occurred a few times. The chain has TRBV5-1 and TRBJ2-7; no clear D gene. Germline V gene lookup returns CDR1 SGHRS and CDR2 YFSETQ. V was pared by 4 bases and J by 0 bases, with 8 bases between. The CDR3 is 13 amino acids. CDR3 protein: CASSPPDSYEQYF. As DNA, the CDR3 is TGCGCCAGCAGCCCCCCAGACTCCTACGAGCAGTACTTC.

This clone occurred a few times. This rearrangement joins TRBV10-3 to TRBJ2-7; D is possibly TRBD1 (6 bases). The germline CDR1 and CDR2 sequences are ENHRY and SYGVKD. The germline V and J ends were trimmed by 2 bases and 1 base, with 9 bases remaining between them. The CDR3 has 14 residues. In DNA, the CDR3 is TGTGCCATCAGTGAGGGGGGCTGGTCCTACGAGCAGTACTTC. Its protein is CAISEGGWSYEQYF.

V gene TRBV19 combines with J gene TRBJ2-3; D is unresolved. The germline gives CDR1 LNHDA, CDR2 SQIVND (reference sequence). V lost 1 base and J 2 bases, leaving 7 bases between the germline ends. CDR3 length: 14 residues. The CDR3 coding sequence is TGTGCCAGTAGTATAGGGCTGTCCACAGATACGCAGTATTTT. It specifies CASSIGLSTDTQYF. Full variable domain (rest looked up from reference TRBV19 and TRBJ2-3): DGGITQSPKYLFRKEGQNVTLSCEQNLNHDAMYWYRQDPGQGLRLIYYSQIVNDFQKGDIAEGYSVSREKKESFPLTVTSAQKNPTAFYLCASSIGLSTDTQYFGPGTRLTVL.